Sequencing of this TCR beta chain was carried out in a study of blood T cell repertoires in COVID-19. Study-level information: From the United States, Italy and Spain came samples of acute and convalescent COVID-19.

V dropped 6 bases and J dropped 6; count of bases not matched to a gene: 4. The CDR3 extends over 12 amino acids. Looked up from germline, CDR1 is SQVTM and CDR2 is ANQGSEA. Per the study methods: Reference gene primer amplification gave nucleated cell count estimates. The repertoire was sequenced with immunoSEQ multiplex PCR; TCRdb's copy has only in-frame clones and lacks some. D and trimming come from the DNA, and the V and J calls and clone size come from that table. The sample consists of roughly 120,000 clones, roughly 85% of them appearing once. The chain links TRBV29-1 to TRBJ2-1, with 8 bases lining up with TRBD1. The sequence derives from a human donor in a cohort sampled during active COVID-19. The sequenced sample consisted of peripheral blood. CDR3 loop: CSVHGQGNEQFF. CDR3 DNA sequence: TGCAGCGTACACGGACAGGGCAATGAGCAGTTCTTC.